Below, 10 T cell receptor beta chains from the same sample are listed, as sequenced in a study of CD8 T cells in ankylosing spondylitis. TCRdb recomputed calls from the 5' RACE reads with MiXCR, one row per CDR3 protein. There are tens of thousands of distinct CDR3 sequences in the sample; 2.5% to 3% occur only once, and approximately 7.5% lies in the top ten. The sample taken for sequencing was blood, either unsorted or a sorted T cell fraction (not recorded which). Receptor source: a female donor with ankylosing spondylitis or in good health (not recorded which).

This clonotype was counted many times. The chain combines TRBV9 with TRBJ2-2; 10 bases are a match to TRBD1. The trim removed 2 bases at V and 6 bases at J, leaving 13 bases unmatched. Germline CDR1 SGDLS, CDR2 YYNGEE. The CDR3 length is 18 residues. The CDR3 is CASSVKTAGTGVAGELFF. DNA for the CDR3: TGTGCCAGCAGCGTGAAGACGGCCGGGACAGGGGTGGCCGGGGAGCTGTTTTTT.

This clonotype was detected ten times or more. The chain employs TRBV9 and TRBJ2-5; TRBD1 agrees at 8 bases. J was trimmed by 3 bases and V by 3 bases; bases with no gene match: 4. Germline V gives CDR1 SGDLS, CDR2 YYNGEE. CDR3 length: 14 residues. CDR3 loop: CASSAGTGEETQYF. The CDR3 DNA reads TGTGCCAGCAGCGCTGGGACAGGCGAAGAGACCCAGTACTTC.

This clonotype was detected ten times or more. The rearrangement joins TRBV9 to TRBJ1-1; D not certain. The CDR3 has 13 residues. Trimming stripped 1 base from V and 4 bases from J, with 8 bases between. Germline CDR1 SGDLS, CDR2 YYNGEE. Written as DNA, the CDR3 is TGTGCCAGCAGCGTATCCATGTCCACTGAAGCTTTCTTT. Amino acids: CASSVSMSTEAFF.

There are many counts of this clonotype. The chain is built from TRBV9 and TRBJ1-2; D unclear. CDR1 and CDR2 from the germline V gene are SGDLS and YYNGEE. Trimming left V 0 bases short and J 5 bases short, with 14 bases between. The CDR3 contains 15 residues. For the CDR3, the DNA is TGTGCCAGCAGCGTAGAGGCCAAAGGGATGTATGGCTACACCTTC. As protein: CASSVEAKGMYGYTF.

The sample holds many counts of this clonotype. The chain recombines TRBV9 with TRBJ2-5, with TRBD2 as a possible D gene (6 bases). Germline CDR1 is SGDLS and CDR2 is YYNGEE. Trimming removed 0 bases from V and 5 bases from J, with 14 bases in between. CDR3 length equals 15 residues. In DNA, the CDR3 is TGTGCCAGCAGCGTAGCTGGGGGGTCTCGGGAGACCCAGTACTTC. Its protein product is CASSVAGGSRETQYF.

V usage is TRBV9 and J usage is TRBJ2-7, with 8 bases that match TRBD2. Trimming removed 2 bases from V and 4 bases from J; junction bases left unmatched: 8. The CDR3 runs to 15 residues. Germline V gene lookup returns CDR1 SGDLS and CDR2 YYNGEE. CDR3 in amino acids: CASSVSSGGLYEQYF. CDR3 bases: TGTGCCAGCAGCGTCTCGAGCGGGGGCTTGTACGAGCAGTACTTC. The full variable domain, completed using reference TRBV9 and TRBJ2-7, is DSGVTQTPKHLITATGQRVTLRCSPRSGDLSVYWYQQSLDQGLQFLIQYYNGEERAKGNILERFSAQQFPDLHSELNLSSLELGDSALYFCASSVSSGGLYEQYFGPGTRLTVT.

This clonotype was observed many times. The chain couples TRBV9 to TRBJ1-2; D is uncertain. Germline CDR1 is SGDLS and CDR2 is YYNGEE. The CDR3 length is 15 residues. V shed 0 bases and J shed 8 bases, with 17 bases lying between them. The CDR3 spells CASSVGELKDSGYTF. DNA of the CDR3: TGTGCCAGCAGCGTAGGAGAATTAAAGGACTCCGGCTACACCTTC.

Ten or more counts support this clonotype. V gene TRBV9 combines with J gene TRBJ2-7; a weak D match, TRBD1 (6 bases). Deletions cut 4 bases from V and 0 bases from J, with 11 bases between. The CDR3 covers 14 residues. Germline loops: CDR1 SGDLS, CDR2 YYNGEE. In DNA, the CDR3 is TGTGCCAGCAGCACAGGGACACTCTCCTACGAGCAGTACTTC. This codes for CASSTGTLSYEQYF.

This clonotype was seen at least ten times. The chain employs TRBV9 and TRBJ2-1; D is uncertain. Trimming cost V 0 bases and J 6 bases, with 7 bases left between them. The CDR3 consists of 13 residues. CDR1 and CDR2 (germline): SGDLS, YYNGEE. The CDR3 DNA reads TGTGCCAGCAGCGTAGGACTGGCCAATGAGCAGTTCTTC. This gives the protein CASSVGLANEQFF. Drawing the rest from reference TRBV9 and TRBJ2-1, the complete variable domain is DSGVTQTPKHLITATGQRVTLRCSPRSGDLSVYWYQQSLDQGLQFLIQYYNGEERAKGNILERFSAQQFPDLHSELNLSSLELGDSALYFCASSVGLANEQFFGPGTRLTVL.

This clonotype was detected ten times or more. The chain links TRBV9 to TRBJ2-2; TRBD1 is a possible D gene (5 bases). CDR3 length: 17 residues. The germline gives CDR1 SGDLS, CDR2 YYNGEE. The ends were cut back, 0 bases at V and 0 bases at J, with 12 bases in the middle. The CDR3 DNA is TGTGCCAGCAGCGTAGACCCGACAGAGGCGAACACCGGGGAGCTGTTTTTT. Protein sequence: CASSVDPTEANTGELFF.